The next 2 T cell receptor beta chains were all read from a single sample in a study of beta chain features in type 1 diabetes. Sequencing targeted expressed TCRB transcripts, as all isolated RNA had been reverse transcribed. Sequencing was performed with immunoSEQ multiplex PCR; in TCRdb, only in-frame clones are kept and a portion is missing. The sample lists around 200,000 clones; less than 15% were seen once. The material sequenced was central memory CD4+ T cells from blood. These receptors originate from a woman aged 18-30 years in good health.

This chain joins TRBV4-2 and TRBJ1-2; 8 positions agree with TRBD1. The CDR3 contains 15 residues. Germline CDR1 and CDR2: LGHNA and YNFKEQ. V shed 1 base, J shed 7 bases, and the junction held 8 bases outside the gene matches. In DNA, the CDR3 is TGTGCCAGCAGCCAAGCTTTCCGACAGGGGTTTGGCTACACCTTC. Protein product: CASSQAFRQGFGYTF.

This clone occurred many times. The chain combines TRBV15 with TRBJ2-7; 9 bases are a match to TRBD1. With 1 base clipped from V and 5 bases from J, the junction kept 12 bases outside the gene matches. CDR1 and CDR2 (germline): LNHNV, YYDKDF (reference sequence). The CDR3 length is 17 residues. DNA of the CDR3: TGTGCCACCAGCAGAGGAGGGGTGGGGACAGGGTTGCACGAGCAGTACTTC. The encoded protein is CATSRGGVGTGLHEQYF.